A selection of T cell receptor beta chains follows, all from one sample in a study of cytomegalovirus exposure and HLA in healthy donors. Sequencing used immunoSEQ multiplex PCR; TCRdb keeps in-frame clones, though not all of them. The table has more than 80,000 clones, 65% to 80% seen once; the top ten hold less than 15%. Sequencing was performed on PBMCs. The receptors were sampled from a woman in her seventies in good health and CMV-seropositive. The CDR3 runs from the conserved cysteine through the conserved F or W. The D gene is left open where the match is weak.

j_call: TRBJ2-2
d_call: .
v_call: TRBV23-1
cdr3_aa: CASKQIDKRAGELFF

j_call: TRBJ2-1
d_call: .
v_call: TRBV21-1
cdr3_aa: CASSKVRGLASLGNEQFF

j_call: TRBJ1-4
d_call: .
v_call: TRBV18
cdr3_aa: CASSPGSPNEKLFF

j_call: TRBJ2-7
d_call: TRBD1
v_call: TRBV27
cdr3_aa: CASSLRARTGVNEQYF

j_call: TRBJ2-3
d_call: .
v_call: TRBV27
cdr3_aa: CATRVAESTDTQYF

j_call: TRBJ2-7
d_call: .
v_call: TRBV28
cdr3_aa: CASRAAFQRAEQYF

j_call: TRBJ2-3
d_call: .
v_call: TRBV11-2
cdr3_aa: CASSFTANTDSVRHTQYF

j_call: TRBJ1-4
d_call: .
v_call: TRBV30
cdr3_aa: CARGDSTGEKLFF

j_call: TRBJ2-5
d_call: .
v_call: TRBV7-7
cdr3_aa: CASSPSAVVETQYF

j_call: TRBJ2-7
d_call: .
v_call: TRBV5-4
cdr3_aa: CASGQFFSYEQYF

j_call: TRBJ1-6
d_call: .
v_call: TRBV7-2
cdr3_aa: CASSLAGQGYSPLHF

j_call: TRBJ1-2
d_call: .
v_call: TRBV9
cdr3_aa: CASTLSGGGEDYGYTF

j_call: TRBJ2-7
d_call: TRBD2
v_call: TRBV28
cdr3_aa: CASSLWTSGRARTYEQYF

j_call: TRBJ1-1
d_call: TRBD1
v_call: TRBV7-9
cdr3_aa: CATSRTAGTGNTEAFF

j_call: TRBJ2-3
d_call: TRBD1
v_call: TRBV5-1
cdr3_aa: CASNPDRVGTDTQYF

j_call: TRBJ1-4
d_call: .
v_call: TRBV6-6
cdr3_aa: CASSYSRQSYEKLFF

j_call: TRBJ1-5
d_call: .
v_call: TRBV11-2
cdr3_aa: CASSPDGGGDQPQHF

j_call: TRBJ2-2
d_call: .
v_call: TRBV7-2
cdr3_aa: CASSVTTGTGELFF

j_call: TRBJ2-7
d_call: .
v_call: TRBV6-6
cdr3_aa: CASSYSSYEQYF

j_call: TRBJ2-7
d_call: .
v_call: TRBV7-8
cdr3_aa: CASSYRGGIYEQYF

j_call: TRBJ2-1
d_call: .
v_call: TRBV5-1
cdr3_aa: CASSPGSQTYNEQFF

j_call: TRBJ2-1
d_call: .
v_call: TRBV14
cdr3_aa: CASSLPARLVGNNEQFF

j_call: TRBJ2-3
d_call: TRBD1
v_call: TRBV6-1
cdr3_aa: CASSDHRGVADTQYF

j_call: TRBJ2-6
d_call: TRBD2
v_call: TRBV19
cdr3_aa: CASGTSGFGSGANVLTF

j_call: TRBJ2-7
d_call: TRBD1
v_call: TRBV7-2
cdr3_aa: CASSLNGDRGRGEQYF

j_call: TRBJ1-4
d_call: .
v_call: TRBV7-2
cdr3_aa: CASSSSFHGGKDEKLFF

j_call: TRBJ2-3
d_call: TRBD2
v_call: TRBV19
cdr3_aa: CASSSLAGTTDTQYF

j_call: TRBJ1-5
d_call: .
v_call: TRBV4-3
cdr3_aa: CASSQEHRAQPQHF

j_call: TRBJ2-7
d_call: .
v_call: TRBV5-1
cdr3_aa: CASSLGLIAYEQYF

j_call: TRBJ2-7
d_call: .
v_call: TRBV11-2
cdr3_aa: CASSFGTALHEQYF

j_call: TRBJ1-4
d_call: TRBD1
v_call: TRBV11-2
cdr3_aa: CASSGTGGFGEKLFF

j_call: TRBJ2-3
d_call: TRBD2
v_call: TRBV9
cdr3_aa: CASSVDARMSGVTDTQYF

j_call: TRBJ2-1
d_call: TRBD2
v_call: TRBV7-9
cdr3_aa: CASSLELASNEQFF

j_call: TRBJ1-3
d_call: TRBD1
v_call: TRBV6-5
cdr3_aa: CASSYSSTGGIYTIYF

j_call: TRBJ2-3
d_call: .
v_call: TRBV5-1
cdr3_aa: CASSSLAAPTDTQYF

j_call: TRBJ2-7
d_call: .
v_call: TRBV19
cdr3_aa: CASSIGDSTYEQYF

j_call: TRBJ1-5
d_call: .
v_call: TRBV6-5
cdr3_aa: CASSYSGSDQPQHF

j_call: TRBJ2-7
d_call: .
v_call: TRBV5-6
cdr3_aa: CASSLYLTEYRDEQYF

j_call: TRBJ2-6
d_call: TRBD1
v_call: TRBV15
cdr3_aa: CATSRQGSGANVLTF

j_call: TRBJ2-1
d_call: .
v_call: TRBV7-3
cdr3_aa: CASSPGHNSYNEQFF

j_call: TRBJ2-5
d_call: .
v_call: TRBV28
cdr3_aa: CASFQGQETQYF

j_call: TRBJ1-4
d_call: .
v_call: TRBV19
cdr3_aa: CASRGEQGGQEKLFF

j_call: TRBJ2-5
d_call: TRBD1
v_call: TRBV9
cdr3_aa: CASSLGTVEKETQYF